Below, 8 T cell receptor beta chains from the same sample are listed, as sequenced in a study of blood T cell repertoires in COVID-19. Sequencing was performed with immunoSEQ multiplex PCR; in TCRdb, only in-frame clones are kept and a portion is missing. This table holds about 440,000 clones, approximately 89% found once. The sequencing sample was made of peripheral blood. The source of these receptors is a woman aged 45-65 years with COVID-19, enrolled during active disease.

In DNA, the CDR3 is TGTGCCAGCACCCTGACCTGGCGGGGTGGGAGCTACACCTTC. This gives the protein CASTLTWRGGSYTF. The chain combines TRBV6-5 with TRBJ1-2; no reliable D call. Per germline, CDR1 MNHEY and CDR2 SVGAGI. V dropped 7 bases and J dropped 9 bases, with 21 bases sitting between them. This CDR3 contains 14 residues.

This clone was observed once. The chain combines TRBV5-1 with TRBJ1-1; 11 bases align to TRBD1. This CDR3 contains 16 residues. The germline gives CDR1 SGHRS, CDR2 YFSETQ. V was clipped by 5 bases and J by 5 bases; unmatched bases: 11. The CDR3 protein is CASSPADRGHGTEAFF. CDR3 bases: TGCGCCAGCAGTCCAGCGGACAGGGGGCATGGAACTGAAGCTTTCTTT. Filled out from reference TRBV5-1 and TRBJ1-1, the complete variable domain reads KAGVTQTPRYLIKTRGQQVTLSCSPISGHRSVSWYQQTPGQGLQFLFEYFSETQRNKGNFPGRFSGRQFSNSRSEMNVSTLELGDSALYLCASSPADRGHGTEAFFGQGTRLTVV.

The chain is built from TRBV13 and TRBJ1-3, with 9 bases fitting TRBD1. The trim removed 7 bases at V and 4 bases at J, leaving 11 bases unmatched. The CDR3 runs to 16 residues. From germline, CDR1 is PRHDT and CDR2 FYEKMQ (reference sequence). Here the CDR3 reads CASTVNRGLLGNTIYF. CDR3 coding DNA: TGTGCCAGCACCGTTAACAGGGGGCTCTTGGGAAACACCATATATTTT. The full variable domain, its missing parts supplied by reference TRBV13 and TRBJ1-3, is AAGVIQSPRHLIKEKRETATLKCYPIPRHDTVYWYQQGPGQDPQFLISFYEKMQSDKGSIPDRFSAQQFSDYHSELNMSSLELGDSALYFCASTVNRGLLGNTIYFGEGSWLTVV.

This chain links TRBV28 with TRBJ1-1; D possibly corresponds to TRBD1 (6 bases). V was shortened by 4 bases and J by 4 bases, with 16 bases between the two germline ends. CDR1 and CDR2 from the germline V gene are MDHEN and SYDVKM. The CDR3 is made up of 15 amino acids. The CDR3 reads CASSSTGLGSTEAFF. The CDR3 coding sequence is TGTGCCAGCAGTTCGACAGGCTTGGGGAGCACTGAAGCTTTCTTT.

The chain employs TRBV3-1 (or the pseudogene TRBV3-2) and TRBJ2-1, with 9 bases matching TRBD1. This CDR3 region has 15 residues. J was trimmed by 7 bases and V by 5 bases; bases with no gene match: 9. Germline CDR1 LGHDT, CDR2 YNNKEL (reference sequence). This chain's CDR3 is CASSLQGAGTNEQFF. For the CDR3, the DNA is TGTGCCAGCAGCTTACAGGGGGCCGGGACGAATGAGCAGTTCTTC.

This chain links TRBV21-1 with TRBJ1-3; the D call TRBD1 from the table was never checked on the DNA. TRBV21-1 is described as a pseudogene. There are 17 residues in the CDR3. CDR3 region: CASIPPRDRISGNTIYF. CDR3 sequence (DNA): TGTGCCAGCATCCCCCCGCGAGACAGGATCTCTGGAAACACCATATATTTT.

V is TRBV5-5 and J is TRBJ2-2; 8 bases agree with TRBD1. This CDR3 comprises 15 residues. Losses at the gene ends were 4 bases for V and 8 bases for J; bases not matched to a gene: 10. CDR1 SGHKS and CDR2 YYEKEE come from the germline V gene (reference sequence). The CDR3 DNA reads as TGTGCCAGCAGCACGCAGGGGGCAGAGCTGGGGGAGCTGTTTTTT. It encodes CASSTQGAELGELFF.

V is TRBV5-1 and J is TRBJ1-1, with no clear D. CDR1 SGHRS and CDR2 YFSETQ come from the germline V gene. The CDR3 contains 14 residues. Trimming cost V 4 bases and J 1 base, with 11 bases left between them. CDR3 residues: CASSASPGNTEAFF. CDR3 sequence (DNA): TGCGCCAGCAGCGCGAGCCCAGGGAACACTGAAGCTTTCTTT.